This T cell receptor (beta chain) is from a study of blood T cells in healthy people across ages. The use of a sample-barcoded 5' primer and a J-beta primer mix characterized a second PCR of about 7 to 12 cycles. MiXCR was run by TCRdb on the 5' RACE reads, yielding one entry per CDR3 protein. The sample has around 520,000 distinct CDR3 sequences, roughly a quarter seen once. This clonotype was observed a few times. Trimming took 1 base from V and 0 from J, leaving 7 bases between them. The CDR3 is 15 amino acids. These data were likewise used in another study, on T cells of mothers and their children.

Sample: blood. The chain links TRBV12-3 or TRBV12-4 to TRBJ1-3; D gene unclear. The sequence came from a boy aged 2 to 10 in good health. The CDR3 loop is CASSLVPDSGNTIYF. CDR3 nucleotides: TGTGCCAGCAGTTTAGTGCCGGACTCTGGAAACACCATATATTTT.